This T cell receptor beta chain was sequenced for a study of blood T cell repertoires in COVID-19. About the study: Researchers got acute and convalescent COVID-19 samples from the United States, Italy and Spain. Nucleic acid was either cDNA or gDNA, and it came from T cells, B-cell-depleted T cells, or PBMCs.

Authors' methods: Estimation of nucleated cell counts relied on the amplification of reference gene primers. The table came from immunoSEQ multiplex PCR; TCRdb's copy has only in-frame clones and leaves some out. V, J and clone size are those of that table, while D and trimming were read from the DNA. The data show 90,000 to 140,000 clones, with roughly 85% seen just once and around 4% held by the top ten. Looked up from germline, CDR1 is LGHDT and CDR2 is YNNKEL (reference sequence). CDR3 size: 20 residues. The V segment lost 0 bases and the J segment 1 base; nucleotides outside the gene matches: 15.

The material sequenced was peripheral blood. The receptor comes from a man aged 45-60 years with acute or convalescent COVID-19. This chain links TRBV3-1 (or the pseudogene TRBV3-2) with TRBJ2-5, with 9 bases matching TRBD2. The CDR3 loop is CASSQDWAASGVSFQETQYF. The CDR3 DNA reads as TGTGCCAGCAGCCAAGATTGGGCGGCTAGCGGGGTCTCCTTCCAAGAGACCCAGTACTTC.